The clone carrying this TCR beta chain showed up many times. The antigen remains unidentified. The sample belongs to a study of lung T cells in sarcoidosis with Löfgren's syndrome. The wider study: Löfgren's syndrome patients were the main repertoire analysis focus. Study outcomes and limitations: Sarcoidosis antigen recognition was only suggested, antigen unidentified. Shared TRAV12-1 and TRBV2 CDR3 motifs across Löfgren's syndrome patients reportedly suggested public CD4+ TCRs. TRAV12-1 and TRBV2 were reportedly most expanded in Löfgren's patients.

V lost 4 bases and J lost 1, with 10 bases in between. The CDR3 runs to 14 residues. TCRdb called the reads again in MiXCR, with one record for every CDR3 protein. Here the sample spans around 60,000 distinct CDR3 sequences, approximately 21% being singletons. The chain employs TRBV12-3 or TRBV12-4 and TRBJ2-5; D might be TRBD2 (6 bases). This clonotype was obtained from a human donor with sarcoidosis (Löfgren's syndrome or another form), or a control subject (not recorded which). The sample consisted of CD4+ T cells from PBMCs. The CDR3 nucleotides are TGTGCCAGCAGTTACCGACTAGTCCAAGAGACCCAGTACTTC. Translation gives CASSYRLVQETQYF.